A selection of T cell receptor beta chains follows, all from one sample in a study of human T cells and chemical hapten exposure. Each CDR3 protein gets one entry after TCRdb re-called the RACE reads with MiXCR. The table lists approximately 32,000 distinct CDR3 sequences, 5.8% of them singletons, with 4.5% to 6.5% in the top ten. The specimen comprised whole blood, sampled in connection with sensitization to the hapten diphenylcyclopropenone (DPC). The receptors were sampled from a man aged 25-45 years with alopecia areata. Some clones in this sample may be carry-over from other donors' samples. Both conserved end residues are part of each CDR3. The D gene is left open where the match is weak. Clone size is stated in some rows and not others, as once, few, many or a class when expanded.

>many|TRBJ1-6|TRBD1|TRBV6-1
CASSSLSTGNNSPLHF
TGTGCCAGCAGTTCTCTTTCGACAGGGAATAATTCACCCCTCCACTTT
>many|TRBJ2-7|TRBD2|TRBV20-1
CSARDREGPSYEQYF
TGCAGTGCTAGAGATCGGGAGGGACCGAGCTACGAGCAGTACTTC
>many|TRBJ2-2|.|TRBV25-1
CASSEFGGETGELFF
TGTGCCAGCAGTGAATTTGGGGGAGAGACCGGGGAGCTGTTTTTT
>.|TRBJ2-7|TRBD1|TRBV10-3
CAISETGTVIYEQYF
TGTGCCATCAGTGAAACCGGGACAGTCATATACGAGCAGTACTTC
>many|TRBJ1-5|.|TRBV19
CASMGGGGQPQHF
TGTGCCAGTATGGGGGGAGGAGGTCAGCCCCAGCATTTT
>many|TRBJ2-1|TRBD2|TRBV7-7
CASSLGLAGGLDEQFF
TGTGCTAGCAGCTTAGGTTTAGCGGGAGGGCTGGATGAGCAGTTCTTC
>many|TRBJ2-1|.|TRBV12-3/TRBV12-4
CATGVRRVSYNEQFF
TGTGCCACCGGGGTACGGCGGGTCTCCTACAATGAGCAGTTCTTC
>few|TRBJ1-2|TRBD1|TRBV7-2
CASSRDRSYGYTF
TGTGCCAGCAGCAGGGACAGGAGCTATGGCTACACCTTC
>many|TRBJ2-2|TRBD1|TRBV4-3
CASSQDLDRDRDFTGELFF
TGCGCCAGCAGCCAAGATCTCGATCGGGACAGGGATTTTACCGGGGAGCTGTTTTTT
>many|TRBJ2-7|TRBD1|TRBV7-9
CASSPESPGTVNYEQYF
TGTGCCAGCAGCCCAGAGAGTCCCGGGACAGTAAACTACGAGCAGTACTTC
>many|TRBJ1-5|.|TRBV12-3/TRBV12-4
CASTLSGTGGNQPQHF
TGTGCCAGCACCTTATCAGGGACTGGGGGCAATCAGCCCCAGCATTTT
>many|TRBJ1-6|.|TRBV20-1
CSAREGGRNNSPLHF
TGCAGTGCTAGAGAGGGGGGACGGAATAATTCACCCCTCCACTTT
>many|TRBJ1-3|.|TRBV11-2
CASSRTNSGNTIYF
TGTGCCAGCAGTCGGACAAACTCTGGAAACACCATATATTTT
>many|TRBJ1-1|.|TRBV30
CAWSVNFATEAFF
TGTGCCTGGAGTGTAAACTTCGCCACTGAAGCTTTCTTT
>many|TRBJ2-3|TRBD2|TRBV6-5
CASSRTSGGRTDTQYF
TGTGCCAGCAGCAGGACTAGCGGGGGGCGAACAGATACGCAGTATTTT
>many|TRBJ2-1|TRBD2|TRBV19
CASSITSGSGYEQFF
TGTGCCAGTAGTATTACTAGCGGGAGTGGCTATGAGCAGTTCTTC
>many|TRBJ2-3|TRBD2|TRBV15
CATSRDRGGLAGASDTQYF
TGTGCCACCAGCAGAGATCGTGGTGGCCTAGCGGGGGCATCAGATACGCAGTATTTT
>many|TRBJ2-5|TRBD1|TRBV5-4
CASSLDRAETQYF
TGTGCCAGCAGCCTCGACAGGGCGGAGACCCAGTACTTC
>many|TRBJ1-3|.|TRBV2
CASSEGTAGNTIYF
TGTGCCAGCAGTGAAGGTACAGCTGGAAACACCATATATTTT
>many|TRBJ2-1|TRBD2|TRBV29-1
CSHAPGGSDYNEQFF
TGCAGCCACGCCCCCGGGGGGTCCGACTACAATGAGCAGTTCTTC
>medium-sized|TRBJ1-1|.|TRBV27
CASCEQGNTEAFF
TGTGCCAGCTGCGAGCAGGGGAACACTGAAGCTTTCTTT
>many|TRBJ2-1|.|TRBV20-1
CSASPTTDSYNEQFF
TGCAGTGCTAGTCCTACCACTGACTCCTACAATGAGCAGTTCTTC
>medium-sized|TRBJ2-7|TRBD1|TRBV6-1
CASSWNIGQGNLPYEQYF
TGTGCCAGCAGTTGGAACATTGGACAGGGGAATCTTCCGTACGAGCAGTACTTC
>many|TRBJ1-6|.|TRBV12-3/TRBV12-4
CASTPRRGNSPLHF
TGTGCCAGCACCCCAAGGAGGGGCAATTCACCCCTCCACTTT
>.|TRBJ2-1|TRBD2|TRBV7-2
CASTHGGRGRDLNEQFF
TGTGCCAGCACCCACGGGGGGAGGGGCAGAGACCTCAATGAGCAGTTCTTC
>.|TRBJ2-1|TRBD2|TRBV27
CASSWTSGGATSYNEQFF
TGTGCCAGCAGTTGGACTAGCGGGGGAGCTACCTCCTACAATGAGCAGTTCTTC
>once|TRBJ1-6|.|TRBV6-2/TRBV6-3
CASSTEIIVSPLHF
TGTGCCAGCAGTACAGAGATAATCGTGTCACCCCTCCACTTT
>many|TRBJ2-1|.|TRBV5-1
CASSLEDNEQFF
TGCGCCAGCAGCTTGGAGGACAATGAGCAGTTCTTC
>many|TRBJ2-2|.|TRBV14
CASSPRYQSKDNTGELFF
TGTGCCAGCAGCCCACGATACCAGTCGAAGGATAACACCGGGGAGCTGTTTTTT
>many|TRBJ1-5|.|TRBV20-1
CSASGTEGNQPQHF
TGCAGTGCTTCGGGCACCGAGGGGAATCAGCCCCAGCATTTT